This T cell receptor beta chain was sequenced for a study of cytomegalovirus exposure and HLA in healthy donors. PCR amplification relied on 60 Vbeta primers (plus 13 Jbeta primers). Assay: immunoSEQ multiplex PCR; the TCRdb copy retains only in-frame clones and omits some. The sample yields around 190,000 clones, about 77% seen once. The CDR3 length is 15 residues. Germline V gene sequence: CDR1 MDHEN, CDR2 SYDVKM. The ends were cut back, 6 bases at V and 0 bases at J, with 12 bases in the middle. Sequencing used PBMCs. V is TRBV28 and J is TRBJ2-1; D unresolved. The receptor's source is a woman aged 30 to 39 in good health and CMV-seronegative. DNA of the CDR3: TGTGCCAGCAGCTCTAGGCGGCGCTCCTACAATGAGCAGTTCTTC. Translation gives CASSSRRRSYNEQFF.